This entry concerns a single TCR beta chain. Its antigen target is currently unknown. No clone much larger than this one lies a single base away; base qualities are absent. Participants in the prospective study were enrolled through a virtual design, were aged roughly 18 to 90 years, and lived in 20 to 30 United States geographic areas. In the prospective study, participants were assigned to cohorts based on the clinical history participants reported in a screening survey and a study questionnaire. In the prospective study, whole blood, serum and a nasopharyngeal or oropharyngeal swab were collected from each participant by mobile phlebotomists. Over a roughly two-month period, participants in the prospective study had the option of providing additional blood draws and questionnaires. Before DNA extraction, blood samples from the prospective study were shipped at room temperature or frozen. This entry belongs to a study of blood T cell repertoires in COVID-19 (dated by TCRdb to the early 2020s). For the study in its entirety: ImmuneRACE Cohort 3 recovered participants were defined by two consecutive negative NP/OP PCR tests, healthcare professional clearance, or symptom resolution. Collaborator samples came from the United States, Italy and Spain and covered acute and convalescent phases of COVID-19. Sample metadata almost always included a de-identified subject ID, COVID-19 status, age in years and sex. HLA class I and class II types, where available, came from metadata supplied by the sample provider rather than from assay-based typing. The prospective study material was composed of cDNA or gDNA derived from T cells, B-cell-depleted T cells, or PBMCs. The repertoires were released in a freely available public database intended as a resource for research on the immune response to SARS-CoV-2. Deeply sampled blood TCRbeta repertoires from subjects exposed to, actively infected with, or recovered from COVID-19 were included in the dataset. The samples were drawn from the first 160 participants of the ongoing ImmuneRACE study and from 1,254 subjects provided by 6 global collaborators. On the study overall, not on this receptor specifically: The amount of clinical and demographic metadata varied by source and participant and was provided uncurated.

The CDR3 runs 17 residues from the cysteine to the phenylalanine. Of all the DNA, just the CDR3 is kept, 51 bases in frame from base 1. TCRbeta CDR3 regions were amplified from genomic DNA using the immunoSEQ Assay, a bias-controlled multiplex PCR. In the authors' own workflow: The number of nucleated cells in each sample was estimated from the amplification of reference gene primers within the assay. To quantify the absolute abundance of each unique TCRbeta CDR3 rearrangement, sequence reads were collapsed and filtered. For each sample, productive Simpson clonality was calculated as the square root of Simpson's diversity index over productive rearrangements. This is the immuneACCESS table as TCRdb keeps it, with only in-frame sequences that have V and J called. A part of the clones is gone; compared with another copy, unresolved V genes explain less than half, and the rest is unexplained. V and J calls plus clone size are reproduced from that table; the DNA served to infer D and trimming. This sample comprises around 300,000 clones, 88% of them detected only once. 2% of the sample lies in the top ten.

Specimen: PBMCs or T cells enriched from blood (not recorded which). This TCR came from a woman aged 55-75 years in a cohort exposed to, infected with or recovered from COVID-19 (not recorded which). The rearranged segments are TRBV12-1 and TRBJ2-7; TRBD2 is the table's D call, not checked against the DNA. TRBV12-1 is termed a pseudogene. CDR3 protein: CASSLGLAGGRRYEQYF. The nucleotide sequence reads TGTGCCAGCAGCTTAGGACTAGCGGGAGGGCGCCGCTACGAGCAGTACTTC.